This T cell receptor beta chain was sequenced in a study of blood T cell repertoires in COVID-19. Study information: T cells, B-cell-depleted T cells, or PBMCs supplied cDNA or gDNA.

Measured with immunoSEQ multiplex PCR; TCRdb has only the in-frame clones, and not every one. The table lists a few hundred thousand clones, roughly 88% of them singletons, with 1.8% in the top ten. V dropped 6 bases and J dropped 3 bases, with 11 bases sitting between them. The CDR3 has 13 residues. Germline lookup yields CDR1 LNHDA and CDR2 SQIVND (reference sequence). Participant reports of clinical history set cohort assignment. Symptom resolution, clearance, or two negative PCRs marked donors in Cohort 3 as recovered. This clonotype was obtained from a woman in her thirties or forties who had recovered from COVID-19. The chain is built from TRBV19 and TRBJ1-2; D not certain. What was sequenced was PBMCs or T cells enriched from blood (not recorded which). CDR3 sequence reads: CASSRNPDYGYTF. The CDR3 DNA sequence: TGTGCCAGTAGCCGTAATCCCGACTATGGCTACACCTTC.